One sample yielded the 7 T cell receptor beta chains listed below, sequenced in a study of blood T cell repertoires in COVID-19. Produced via immunoSEQ multiplex PCR; TCRdb's table is partial and in-frame only. This table holds 200,000 to 250,000 clones, roughly 84% found once. Sequenced: peripheral blood. The receptors stem from a man aged 35-49 years with active or convalescent COVID-19.

This clone appeared a single time. CDR3 loop: CSVTPLGQPGQGVGEQYF. In DNA, the CDR3 is TGCAGCGTCACCCCCCTGGGACAACCGGGACAGGGGGTTGGCGAGCAGTACTTC. The chain joins TRBV29-1 to TRBJ2-7, with 11 bases aligning to TRBD1. CDR1 is SQVTM and CDR2 is ANQGSEA in the germline V gene. V was clipped by 6 bases and J by 6 bases; unmatched bases: 22. The CDR3 loop spans 18 amino acids.

The chain is built from TRBV7-2 and TRBJ2-2; D is perhaps TRBD2 (5 bases). Germline CDR1 is SGHTA and CDR2 is FQGNSA. The V end lost 4 bases, the J end lost 1 base, and 19 bases lay between the germline ends. This CDR3 has 18 amino acids. The CDR3 protein is CASSSHVLGERNTGELFF. The DNA of the CDR3 is TGTGCCAGCAGCTCCCACGTGTTGGGAGAAAGGAACACCGGGGAGCTGTTTTTT.

There are a few counts of this clone. V is TRBV5-1 and J is TRBJ1-2; 11 bases line up with TRBD1. With V trimmed by 4 bases and J by 2 bases, 7 bases remained unmatched. CDR3 length: 16 residues. The germline gives CDR1 SGHRS, CDR2 YFSETQ. CDR3 protein: CASSADRDRGNYGYTF. DNA of the CDR3: TGCGCCAGCAGCGCCGACCGGGACAGGGGGAACTATGGCTACACCTTC.

V usage is TRBV9 and J usage is TRBJ1-3; TRBD1 is a possible D gene (6 bases). The CDR3 is 16 amino acids. Trimming removed 4 bases at V and 0 bases at J, with 14 bases between. Per germline, CDR1 SGDLS and CDR2 YYNGEE. The CDR3 nucleotides are TGTGCCAGCAGCATTCAAACAGGGATCTCTGGAAACACCATATATTTT. Residues: CASSIQTGISGNTIYF.

The V gene is TRBV5-6, the J gene TRBJ2-1, with 9 bases matching TRBD2. Germline CDR1 is SGHDT and CDR2 is YYEEEE. V shed 3 bases, J shed 8 bases, and the junction held 12 bases outside the gene matches. The CDR3 spans 16 residues. This CDR3 is CASSSSFVAGVHEQFF. CDR3 DNA: TGTGCCAGCAGCTCCTCATTCGTAGCGGGAGTCCATGAGCAGTTCTTC.

The J gene is TRBJ2-1, the V gene TRBV29-1; TRBD2 aligns across 11 bases. In germline, CDR1 is SQVTM, CDR2 ANQGSEA. The CDR3 covers 13 residues. As DNA, the CDR3 is TGCAGTGGGATGATAGCGGGAGGGCGTGAGCAGTTCTTC. This codes for CSGMIAGGREQFF.

A few counts support this clone. The CDR3 sequence is CASGLDLTEQYF. In DNA, the CDR3 is TGTGCTAGTGGTTTGGATCTGACAGAGCAGTACTTC. This chain joins TRBV12-5 and TRBJ2-7, with D uncertain. Per the germline V gene, CDR1 is LGHNT and CDR2 is FRNRAP. V lost 1 base, J lost 7 bases, and 8 bases lay in between. This CDR3 has 12 amino acids.